The clone carrying this T cell receptor (beta chain) appeared a single time. No antigen is known for it. It was with 60 Vbeta and 13 Jbeta primers that the PCR ran. Original processing methods: The count from a later analysis was 79 million or so unique TCR beta chains, 9 million to 12 million of them shared. Only in-frame clones appear in the TCRdb table, and some are missing; sequencing was by immunoSEQ multiplex PCR. V and J calls and clone size are those listed in that table; D and trimming were worked out from the DNA. The sample consists of tens of thousands of clones, roughly 80% of them appearing once. The data are from a study of cytomegalovirus exposure and HLA in healthy donors. Study-wide points: With later analysis, a missense DCLRE1C variant became linked to TCR beta V- and J-gene trimming. Only CMV serostatus was available as immune exposure information. Usually a TCR sequence was rare, but some public TCRs were found in many donors.

CDR1 and CDR2 from the germline V gene are SEHNR and FQNEAQ (reference sequence). V gave up 2 bases and J gave up 9 bases, with 10 bases separating them. The CDR3 is made up of 12 amino acids. The gene calls are TRBV7-9 and TRBJ1-1; weak D call: TRBD1 (5 bases). Source material: PBMCs. This clonotype was obtained from a man aged 50 or older in good health and CMV-seropositive. For the CDR3, the DNA is TGTGCCAGCAGCTTACGACAGACCCAAGCTTTCTTT. Translating it yields CASSLRQTQAFF. Filled out from reference TRBV7-9 and TRBJ1-1, the complete variable domain reads DTGVSQNPRHKITKRGQNVTFRCDPISEHNRLYWYRQTLGQGPEFLTYFQNEAQLEKSRLLSDRFSAERPKGSFSTLEIQRTEQGDSAMYLCASSLRQTQAFFGQGTRLTVV.